One and the same sample provided the 21 T cell receptor beta chains below, sequenced in a study of T-cell memory formation after mild COVID-19. TCRdb itself ran the 5' RACE reads through MiXCR, one entry per CDR3 protein. The sample lists 500,000 to 550,000 distinct CDR3 sequences, around 20% occurring once. Sequencing was performed on PBMCs or a T cell subset sorted from them (not recorded which). The receptors shown here come from an adult woman who had mild COVID-19 (a few samples of this study predate the infection). Cell type and time point are not known.

This clonotype was detected only a few times. The rearrangement links TRBV7-2 to TRBJ1-6; D is possibly TRBD1 (6 bases). V was cut by 4 bases and J by 7 bases, with 11 bases left in between. The CDR3 has 14 amino acids. Germline CDR1 SGHTA, CDR2 FQGNSA. DNA of the CDR3: TGTGCCAGCAGCTACGGACAGAGGAATTCACCCCTCCACTTT. Translated, it gives CASSYGQRNSPLHF.

V and J are TRBV24-1 and TRBJ2-5; 9 bases match TRBD1. The J segment lost 6 bases and the V segment lost 4 bases, leaving 5 bases of the junction unmatched. The CDR3 is made up of 14 amino acids. The germline V gene encodes CDR1 KGHDR and CDR2 SFDVKD. The CDR3 DNA reads TGTGCCACCAGTGACGCCGGGACAGGGAAGACCCAGTACTTC. Translated: CATSDAGTGKTQYF.

This clonotype has only a few counts. The V and J genes are TRBV4-1 and TRBJ1-2; D is uncertain. The V end lost 2 bases, the J end lost 1 base, and 11 bases lay between the germline ends. Germline values: CDR1 MGHRA, CDR2 YSYEKL. CDR3 length equals 15 residues. CDR3 in DNA: TGCGCCAGCAGCCAAACTGACACCCGTAACTATGGCTACACCTTC. Encoded protein: CASSQTDTRNYGYTF.

The chain carries TRBV10-3 and TRBJ2-3, with 10 bases lining up with TRBD2. Unmatched junction bases numbered 17, after V lost 2 bases and J lost 6 bases. CDR1 is ENHRY, CDR2 SYGVKD, per germline. CDR3 size: 19 residues. Here the CDR3 DNA reads TGTGCCATCAGTGAGCCGGCGTCCCTCGAAGCGGGGGGGATTGATACGCAGTATTTT. Protein: CAISEPASLEAGGIDTQYF.

This clonotype was seen many times. The junction differs from germline at one of its ends, possibly a read error. This rearrangement joins TRBV7-9 to TRBJ2-7, with D uncertain. CDR1 is SEHNR and CDR2 is FQNEAQ in the germline V gene (reference sequence). CDR3 length equals 12 residues. The CDR3 protein is CASSQDTYEQYF. For the CDR3, the DNA is TGCGCCAGCAGCCAAGACACCTACGAGCAGTACTTC.

This clonotype turned up a few times. The chain has TRBV7-9 and TRBJ2-2, with 11 bases fitting TRBD2. V lost 3 bases and J lost 7; bases outside the gene matches: 1. The CDR3 runs 14 residues. Per the germline V gene, CDR1 is SEHNR and CDR2 is FQNEAQ (reference sequence). The CDR3 coding sequence is TGTGCCAGCAGCTTGGGGACTAGCGGCGGGGAGCTGTTTTTT. Protein: CASSLGTSGGELFF.

The chain recombines TRBV16 with TRBJ2-3, with D perhaps being TRBD1 or TRBD2 (5 bases each). CDR1 and CDR2 (germline): KGHSY, FQNENV. Trimming removed 3 bases from V and 1 base from J, with 14 bases in between. The CDR3 is 16 residues long. In nucleotides, the CDR3 is TGTGCCAGCAGCCATCTCGGGGCAATACGCACAGATACGCAGTATTTT. It is translated as CASSHLGAIRTDTQYF.

V gene TRBV12-3 or TRBV12-4 combines with J gene TRBJ2-1; D might be TRBD1 (5 bases). CDR3 length: 13 amino acids. Trimming removed 8 bases from V and 8 bases from J, with 16 bases in between. The CDR3 DNA is TGTGCCAGCGGTGCCGGGCCCAGGGATGAGCAGTTCTTC. Protein: CASGAGPRDEQFF.

This chain joins TRBV3-1 and TRBJ2-7; 7 positions match TRBD2. Germline V gives CDR1 LGHDT, CDR2 YNNKEL (reference sequence). After removal of 1 base from V and 3 bases from J, the junction contained 3 bases not matched to a gene. The CDR3 spans 14 residues. The CDR3 DNA reads TGTGCCAGCAGCCAAGGACCGGGAGGCTACGAGCAGTACTTC. This translates into CASSQGPGGYEQYF.

This clonotype has a count of ten or more. The chain recombines TRBV18 with TRBJ2-7; unclear D gene. CDR3 length: 12 amino acids. V lost 6 bases, J lost 2 bases, and 8 bases lay in between. CDR1 is KGHSH, CDR2 LQKENI, per germline. CDR3 in amino acids: CASSYRPYEQYF. CDR3 sequence (DNA): TGTGCCAGCTCCTACCGACCCTACGAGCAGTACTTC. Together with reference TRBV18 and TRBJ2-7, the CDR3 gives the full variable domain: NAGVMQNPRHLVRRRGQEARLRCSPMKGHSHVYWYRQLPEEGLKFMVYLQKENIIDESGMPKERFSAEFPKEGPSILRIQQVVRGDSAAYFCASSYRPYEQYFGPGTRLTVT.

This clonotype was found a few times. V usage is TRBV5-1 and J usage is TRBJ2-2, with TRBD1 identical over 7 bases. The CDR3 consists of 15 residues. The trim removed 3 bases at V and 0 bases at J, leaving 2 bases unmatched. The germline CDR1 and CDR2 sequences are SGHRS and YFSETQ. The CDR3 nucleotides are TGCGCCAGCAGCTGGGGGACAGCGAACACCGGGGAGCTGTTTTTT. It is translated as CASSWGTANTGELFF.

This clonotype occurred a few times. The chain links TRBV24-1 to TRBJ2-1, with 12 bases that match TRBD2. Unmatched junction bases numbered 4, after V lost 8 bases and J lost 6 bases. Germline CDR1 KGHDR, CDR2 SFDVKD. The CDR3 consists of 14 residues. The CDR3 loop reads CATKASGRGNEQFF. The CDR3 DNA sequence: TGTGCCACCAAGGCTAGCGGGAGGGGCAATGAGCAGTTCTTC.

This clonotype came up a few times. J is TRBJ2-1 and V is TRBV5-6; 9 bases map to TRBD2. The CDR3 loop spans 19 amino acids. The germline V gene has CDR1 SGHDT and CDR2 YYEEEE. V lost 0 bases, J lost 4 bases, and 14 bases stayed unmatched. The CDR3 protein is CASSLVKAGGRYAYNEQFF. The CDR3 nucleotides read TGTGCCAGCAGCTTGGTTAAAGCGGGGGGACGATACGCATACAATGAGCAGTTCTTC.

The V gene is TRBV21-1, the J gene TRBJ1-2; the listed D gene, TRBD1, was not tested against the DNA. TRBV21-1 corresponds to a pseudogene. The CDR3 is made up of 13 amino acids. CDR3 region: CASSKTGPMRYTF. In nucleotides, the CDR3 is TGTGCCAGCAGCAAGACAGGGCCCATGCGCTACACCTTC.

The chain joins TRBV14 to TRBJ2-5; 9 nucleotides align to TRBD1. Germline trimming cut 1 base from V and 4 bases from J; bases unmatched to any gene: 7. The CDR3 covers 16 residues. Germline-derived CDR1 and CDR2 are SGHDN and FVKESK. In DNA, the CDR3 is TGTGCCAGCAGCCAAGCCGGGACAGGGCGACTAGAGACCCAGTACTTC. Protein sequence: CASSQAGTGRLETQYF.

This sequence joins TRBV18 and TRBJ1-1; no clear D. CDR1 and CDR2 (germline): KGHSH, LQKENI. The CDR3 length is 13 residues. The V end was cut by 3 bases, the J end by 1 base, with 6 bases between. The CDR3 spells CASSPRENTEAFF. The CDR3 region has the DNA TGTGCCAGCTCACCGCGGGAGAACACTGAAGCTTTCTTT.

V is TRBV3-1 and J is TRBJ1-1, with TRBD1 matching over 7 bases. The CDR3 extends over 18 amino acids. Trimming took 5 bases from V and 0 from J; bases not matched to a gene: 15. CDR1 and CDR2 (germline): LGHDT, YNNKEL (reference sequence). CDR3 amino acids: CASSTALGQRGMNTEAFF. Written as DNA, the CDR3 is TGTGCCAGCAGCACGGCCCTGGGACAGAGGGGCATGAACACTGAAGCTTTCTTT.

The chain joins TRBV9 to TRBJ1-1; TRBD1 is a possible D gene (5 bases). CDR3 length: 14 residues. The ends were cut back, 0 bases at V and 4 bases at J, with 10 bases in the middle. Germline values: CDR1 SGDLS, CDR2 YYNGEE. The CDR3 spells CASSVGGRATEAFF. The CDR3 DNA reads TGTGCCAGCAGCGTAGGGGGCAGGGCCACTGAAGCTTTCTTT.

The V and J genes are TRBV12-3 or TRBV12-4 and TRBJ1-2, with D tentatively TRBD1 (6 bases). Trimming pared 8 bases from V and 6 bases from J, leaving 16 bases between. This CDR3 is 13 amino acids long. The CDR3 sequence: CASLRTGRHGYTF. The CDR3 DNA is TGTGCCAGCCTTCGTACAGGGCGACATGGCTACACCTTC.

This clonotype was seen only a few times. The V call is TRBV27, the J call TRBJ2-7, with 9 bases fitting TRBD1. Germline V lookup: CDR1 MNHEY, CDR2 SMNVEV (reference sequence). The trim removed 3 bases at V and 3 bases at J, leaving 3 bases unmatched. The CDR3 is 14 amino acids. In DNA form, the CDR3 reads TGTGCCAGCAGTTTCCGACAGGGGGTCTACGAGCAGTACTTC. It specifies CASSFRQGVYEQYF.

This clonotype appeared many times. This chain connects TRBV7-2 to TRBJ2-3, with D perhaps matching TRBD2 (6 bases). The CDR3 covers 15 residues. Trimming removed 6 bases at V and 0 bases at J, with 13 bases between. The germline gives CDR1 SGHTA, CDR2 FQGNSA. The CDR3 loop is CASSPDYLSTDTQYF. The CDR3 nucleotides are TGTGCCAGCAGTCCGGACTACCTTAGCACAGATACGCAGTATTTT.